These T cell receptor beta chains were read from a single sample in a study of blood T cell repertoires in COVID-19. Measured with immunoSEQ multiplex PCR; TCRdb has only the in-frame clones, and not every one. The repertoire holds approximately 200,000 clones, about 90% seen once, with under 2.5% in the top ten. The source material was peripheral blood. These receptors all stem from a man aged 35 to 55 with active or convalescent COVID-19. The CDR3 runs from the conserved cysteine through the conserved F or W. Each record gives: V gene, clone size, J gene, D gene, CDR3 protein, CDR3 DNA. The D gene is left open where the match is weak. Size is omitted from some rows. Given values are once, few, many or a class for expanded clones.

TRBV7-4	.	TRBJ2-7	.	CASSFLLCGSCEQYF	TGTGCCAGCAGCTTTTTGTTATGCGGCTCCTGCGAGCAGTACTTC
TRBV19	once	TRBJ1-6	TRBD1	CASKEDRDYNSPLHF	TGTGCCAGTAAGGAGGACAGGGATTATAATTCACCCCTCCACTTT
TRBV14	.	TRBJ1-2	.	CASSPPFTGNYGYTF	TGTGCCAGCAGCCCTCCCTTTACAGGGAACTATGGCTACACCTTC
TRBV3-1/TRBV3-2	few	TRBJ1-4	TRBD1	CASSRTGGWEKLFF	TGTGCCAGCAGCAGGACAGGGGGATGGGAAAAACTGTTTTTT
TRBV29-1	.	TRBJ2-7	.	CSVEANYEQYF	TGCAGCGTTGAGGCAAACTACGAGCAGTACTTC
TRBV19	few	TRBJ1-5	TRBD1	CASSIGQGAAQPQHF	TGTGCCAGTAGTATAGGGCAGGGGGCGGCTCAGCCCCAGCATTTT
TRBV27	.	TRBJ2-7	.	CASSFVRGEQYF	TGTGCCAGCAGTTTTGTCAGGGGCGAGCAGTACTTC
TRBV15	.	TRBJ1-4	.	CATSSGFNEKLFF	TGTGCCACCTCCTCAGGGTTTAATGAAAAACTGTTTTTT
TRBV27	.	TRBJ1-4	.	CASGQPIWATTNEKLFF	TGTGCCAGCGGACAACCGATCTGGGCAACAACTAATGAAAAACTGTTTTTT
TRBV7-6	.	TRBJ1-2	TRBD1	CASSPRGSDRDFYGYTF	TGTGCCAGCAGCCCTCGGGGATCGGACAGGGATTTCTATGGCTACACCTTC
TRBV30	.	TRBJ1-5	.	CAWSLTGYQPQHF	TGTGCCTGGAGTCTCACAGGGTATCAGCCCCAGCATTTT
TRBV6-4	.	TRBJ2-2	TRBD2	CASSDYGRGNGELFF	TGTGCCAGCAGTGACTATGGGCGGGGGAACGGGGAGCTGTTTTTT
TRBV18	once	TRBJ2-7	TRBD1	CASSPGTGGTDEQYF	TGTGCCAGCTCACCAGGGACAGGGGGGACGGATGAGCAGTACTTC
TRBV30	.	TRBJ1-1	.	CAWSVTGKYTEAFF	TGTGCCTGGAGTGTAACAGGAAAGTACACTGAAGCTTTCTTT
TRBV19	.	TRBJ1-4	.	CATSLAPVDEKLFF	TGTGCCACCTCATTGGCCCCAGTGGATGAAAAACTGTTTTTT
TRBV19	.	TRBJ1-6	.	CASSIAQGYNSPLHF	TGTGCCAGTAGTATCGCACAGGGCTACAATTCACCCCTCCACTTT
TRBV6-5	.	TRBJ1-1	TRBD1	CASRDRERYEAFF	TGTGCCAGCAGAGACAGGGAGCGATATGAAGCTTTCTTT
TRBV6-5	.	TRBJ1-2	TRBD1	CASRGRGRVMDGYTF	TGTGCCAGCAGGGGCAGGGGGCGCGTAATGGATGGCTACACCTTC
TRBV4-2	.	TRBJ2-3	TRBD2	CASSQNLAGGGTDTQYF	TGTGCCAGCAGCCAAAATCTAGCGGGGGGAGGCACAGATACGCAGTATTTT
TRBV9	.	TRBJ1-1	.	CASSVGAGNTEAFF	TGTGCCAGCAGCGTAGGGGCCGGGAACACTGAAGCTTTCTTT
TRBV4-1	many	TRBJ2-7	TRBD2	CASSQGLAGTREQYF	TGCGCCAGCAGCCAAGGACTAGCTGGCACTCGCGAGCAGTACTTC
TRBV6-6	.	TRBJ1-1	.	CASSYSQQPGNTEAFF	TGTGCCAGCAGTTACTCGCAACAACCAGGGAACACTGAAGCTTTCTTT
TRBV6-5	.	TRBJ1-3	.	CASSYSSSGNTIYF	TGTGCCAGCAGTTACTCCAGCTCTGGAAACACCATATATTTT
TRBV10-3	.	TRBJ1-1	.	CAISESRNTEAFF	TGTGCCATCAGTGAGTCGCGGAACACTGAAGCTTTCTTT
TRBV11-3	.	TRBJ2-5	.	CASSLTGETQYF	TGTGCCAGCAGCTTGACGGGAGAGACCCAGTACTTC
TRBV6-2/TRBV6-3	.	TRBJ1-2	.	CASSGVGSWGYTF	TGTGCCAGCAGTGGCGTCGGGTCTTGGGGCTACACCTTC
TRBV28	once	TRBJ2-7	.	CASYAGQRYEQYF	TGTGCCTCATACGCGGGACAGCGCTACGAGCAGTACTTC
TRBV27	.	TRBJ2-7	.	CASGFPSEQYF	TGTGCCAGCGGCTTCCCTTCTGAGCAGTACTTC
TRBV11-2	.	TRBJ2-1	TRBD2	CASSLGSGRLNEQFF	TGTGCCAGCAGCTTAGGTAGCGGGAGGTTAAATGAGCAGTTCTTC
TRBV5-1	.	TRBJ2-7	.	CASSLVSAGDEQYF	TGCGCCAGCAGCTTGGTCTCGGCAGGGGACGAGCAGTACTTC
TRBV3-1/TRBV3-2	.	TRBJ2-3	TRBD2	CASSRTSGSTDTQYF	TGTGCCAGCAGCCGGACTAGCGGTAGCACAGATACGCAGTATTTT